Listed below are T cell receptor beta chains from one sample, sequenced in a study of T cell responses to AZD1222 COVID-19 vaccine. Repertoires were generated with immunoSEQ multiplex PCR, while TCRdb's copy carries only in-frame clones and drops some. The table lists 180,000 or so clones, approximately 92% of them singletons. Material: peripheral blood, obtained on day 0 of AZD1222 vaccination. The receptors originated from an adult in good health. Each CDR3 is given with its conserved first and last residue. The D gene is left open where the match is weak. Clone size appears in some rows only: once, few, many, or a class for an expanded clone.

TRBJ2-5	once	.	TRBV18	CASSPRKGSQETQYF	TGTGCCAGCTCACCACGGAAGGGCTCGCAAGAGACCCAGTACTTC
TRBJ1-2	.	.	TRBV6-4	CASSEGGWHGYTF	TGTGCCAGCAGTGAAGGGGGATGGCATGGCTACACCTTC
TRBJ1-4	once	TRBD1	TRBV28	CASSPIRTGSGEKLFF	TGTGCCAGCAGCCCCATTCGGACAGGGTCGGGGGAAAAACTGTTTTTT
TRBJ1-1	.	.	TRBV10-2	CASSTSGANTEAFF	TGCGCCAGCAGTACCTCAGGGGCCAACACTGAAGCTTTCTTT
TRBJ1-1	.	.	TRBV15	CATGEASRGTEAFF	TGTGCCACCGGAGAGGCTTCCCGGGGCACTGAAGCTTTCTTT
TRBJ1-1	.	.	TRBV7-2	CASSLLYEAFF	TGTGCCAGCAGCTTACTTTATGAAGCTTTCTTT
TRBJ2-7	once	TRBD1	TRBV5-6	CASSFGQGAGEQYF	TGTGCCAGCAGCTTTGGACAGGGGGCGGGCGAGCAGTACTTC
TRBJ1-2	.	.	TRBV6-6	CASSYPSGHGYTF	TGTGCCAGCAGTTACCCTTCAGGACATGGCTACACCTTC
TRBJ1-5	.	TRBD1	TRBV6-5	CASSRDRGQPQHF	TGTGCCAGCAGCCGCGACAGGGGTCAGCCCCAGCATTTT
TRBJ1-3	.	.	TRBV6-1	CASSEVIGNTIYF	TGTGCCAGCAGTGAAGTTATTGGAAACACCATATATTTT
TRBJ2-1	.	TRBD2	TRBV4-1	CASSQGSGRRQFF	TGCGCCAGCAGCCAGGGTAGCGGGAGAAGGCAGTTCTTC
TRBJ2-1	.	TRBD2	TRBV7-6	CASSETSGAYNEQFF	TGTGCCAGCAGCGAGACTAGCGGAGCTTACAATGAGCAGTTCTTC
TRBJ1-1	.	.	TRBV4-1	CASSQESGGAAFF	TGCGCCAGCAGCCAAGAGTCCGGGGGAGCAGCTTTCTTT
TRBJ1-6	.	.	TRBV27	CASSSLNNSPLHF	TGTGCCAGCAGTTCCCTGAATAATTCACCCCTCCACTTT